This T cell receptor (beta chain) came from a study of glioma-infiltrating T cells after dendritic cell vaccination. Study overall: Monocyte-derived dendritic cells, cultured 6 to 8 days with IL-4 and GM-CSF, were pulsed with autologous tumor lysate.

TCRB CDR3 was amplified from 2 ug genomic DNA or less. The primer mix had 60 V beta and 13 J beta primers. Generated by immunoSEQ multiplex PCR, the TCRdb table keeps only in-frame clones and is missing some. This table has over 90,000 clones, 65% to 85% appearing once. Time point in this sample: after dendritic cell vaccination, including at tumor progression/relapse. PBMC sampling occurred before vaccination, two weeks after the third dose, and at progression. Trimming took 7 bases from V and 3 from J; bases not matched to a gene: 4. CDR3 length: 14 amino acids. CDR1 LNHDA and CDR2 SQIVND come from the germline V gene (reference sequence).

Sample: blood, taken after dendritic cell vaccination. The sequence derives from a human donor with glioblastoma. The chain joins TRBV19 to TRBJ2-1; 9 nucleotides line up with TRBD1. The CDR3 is CASNTGQGYNEQFF. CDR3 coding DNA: TGTGCCAGTAACACGGGACAGGGCTACAATGAGCAGTTCTTC.